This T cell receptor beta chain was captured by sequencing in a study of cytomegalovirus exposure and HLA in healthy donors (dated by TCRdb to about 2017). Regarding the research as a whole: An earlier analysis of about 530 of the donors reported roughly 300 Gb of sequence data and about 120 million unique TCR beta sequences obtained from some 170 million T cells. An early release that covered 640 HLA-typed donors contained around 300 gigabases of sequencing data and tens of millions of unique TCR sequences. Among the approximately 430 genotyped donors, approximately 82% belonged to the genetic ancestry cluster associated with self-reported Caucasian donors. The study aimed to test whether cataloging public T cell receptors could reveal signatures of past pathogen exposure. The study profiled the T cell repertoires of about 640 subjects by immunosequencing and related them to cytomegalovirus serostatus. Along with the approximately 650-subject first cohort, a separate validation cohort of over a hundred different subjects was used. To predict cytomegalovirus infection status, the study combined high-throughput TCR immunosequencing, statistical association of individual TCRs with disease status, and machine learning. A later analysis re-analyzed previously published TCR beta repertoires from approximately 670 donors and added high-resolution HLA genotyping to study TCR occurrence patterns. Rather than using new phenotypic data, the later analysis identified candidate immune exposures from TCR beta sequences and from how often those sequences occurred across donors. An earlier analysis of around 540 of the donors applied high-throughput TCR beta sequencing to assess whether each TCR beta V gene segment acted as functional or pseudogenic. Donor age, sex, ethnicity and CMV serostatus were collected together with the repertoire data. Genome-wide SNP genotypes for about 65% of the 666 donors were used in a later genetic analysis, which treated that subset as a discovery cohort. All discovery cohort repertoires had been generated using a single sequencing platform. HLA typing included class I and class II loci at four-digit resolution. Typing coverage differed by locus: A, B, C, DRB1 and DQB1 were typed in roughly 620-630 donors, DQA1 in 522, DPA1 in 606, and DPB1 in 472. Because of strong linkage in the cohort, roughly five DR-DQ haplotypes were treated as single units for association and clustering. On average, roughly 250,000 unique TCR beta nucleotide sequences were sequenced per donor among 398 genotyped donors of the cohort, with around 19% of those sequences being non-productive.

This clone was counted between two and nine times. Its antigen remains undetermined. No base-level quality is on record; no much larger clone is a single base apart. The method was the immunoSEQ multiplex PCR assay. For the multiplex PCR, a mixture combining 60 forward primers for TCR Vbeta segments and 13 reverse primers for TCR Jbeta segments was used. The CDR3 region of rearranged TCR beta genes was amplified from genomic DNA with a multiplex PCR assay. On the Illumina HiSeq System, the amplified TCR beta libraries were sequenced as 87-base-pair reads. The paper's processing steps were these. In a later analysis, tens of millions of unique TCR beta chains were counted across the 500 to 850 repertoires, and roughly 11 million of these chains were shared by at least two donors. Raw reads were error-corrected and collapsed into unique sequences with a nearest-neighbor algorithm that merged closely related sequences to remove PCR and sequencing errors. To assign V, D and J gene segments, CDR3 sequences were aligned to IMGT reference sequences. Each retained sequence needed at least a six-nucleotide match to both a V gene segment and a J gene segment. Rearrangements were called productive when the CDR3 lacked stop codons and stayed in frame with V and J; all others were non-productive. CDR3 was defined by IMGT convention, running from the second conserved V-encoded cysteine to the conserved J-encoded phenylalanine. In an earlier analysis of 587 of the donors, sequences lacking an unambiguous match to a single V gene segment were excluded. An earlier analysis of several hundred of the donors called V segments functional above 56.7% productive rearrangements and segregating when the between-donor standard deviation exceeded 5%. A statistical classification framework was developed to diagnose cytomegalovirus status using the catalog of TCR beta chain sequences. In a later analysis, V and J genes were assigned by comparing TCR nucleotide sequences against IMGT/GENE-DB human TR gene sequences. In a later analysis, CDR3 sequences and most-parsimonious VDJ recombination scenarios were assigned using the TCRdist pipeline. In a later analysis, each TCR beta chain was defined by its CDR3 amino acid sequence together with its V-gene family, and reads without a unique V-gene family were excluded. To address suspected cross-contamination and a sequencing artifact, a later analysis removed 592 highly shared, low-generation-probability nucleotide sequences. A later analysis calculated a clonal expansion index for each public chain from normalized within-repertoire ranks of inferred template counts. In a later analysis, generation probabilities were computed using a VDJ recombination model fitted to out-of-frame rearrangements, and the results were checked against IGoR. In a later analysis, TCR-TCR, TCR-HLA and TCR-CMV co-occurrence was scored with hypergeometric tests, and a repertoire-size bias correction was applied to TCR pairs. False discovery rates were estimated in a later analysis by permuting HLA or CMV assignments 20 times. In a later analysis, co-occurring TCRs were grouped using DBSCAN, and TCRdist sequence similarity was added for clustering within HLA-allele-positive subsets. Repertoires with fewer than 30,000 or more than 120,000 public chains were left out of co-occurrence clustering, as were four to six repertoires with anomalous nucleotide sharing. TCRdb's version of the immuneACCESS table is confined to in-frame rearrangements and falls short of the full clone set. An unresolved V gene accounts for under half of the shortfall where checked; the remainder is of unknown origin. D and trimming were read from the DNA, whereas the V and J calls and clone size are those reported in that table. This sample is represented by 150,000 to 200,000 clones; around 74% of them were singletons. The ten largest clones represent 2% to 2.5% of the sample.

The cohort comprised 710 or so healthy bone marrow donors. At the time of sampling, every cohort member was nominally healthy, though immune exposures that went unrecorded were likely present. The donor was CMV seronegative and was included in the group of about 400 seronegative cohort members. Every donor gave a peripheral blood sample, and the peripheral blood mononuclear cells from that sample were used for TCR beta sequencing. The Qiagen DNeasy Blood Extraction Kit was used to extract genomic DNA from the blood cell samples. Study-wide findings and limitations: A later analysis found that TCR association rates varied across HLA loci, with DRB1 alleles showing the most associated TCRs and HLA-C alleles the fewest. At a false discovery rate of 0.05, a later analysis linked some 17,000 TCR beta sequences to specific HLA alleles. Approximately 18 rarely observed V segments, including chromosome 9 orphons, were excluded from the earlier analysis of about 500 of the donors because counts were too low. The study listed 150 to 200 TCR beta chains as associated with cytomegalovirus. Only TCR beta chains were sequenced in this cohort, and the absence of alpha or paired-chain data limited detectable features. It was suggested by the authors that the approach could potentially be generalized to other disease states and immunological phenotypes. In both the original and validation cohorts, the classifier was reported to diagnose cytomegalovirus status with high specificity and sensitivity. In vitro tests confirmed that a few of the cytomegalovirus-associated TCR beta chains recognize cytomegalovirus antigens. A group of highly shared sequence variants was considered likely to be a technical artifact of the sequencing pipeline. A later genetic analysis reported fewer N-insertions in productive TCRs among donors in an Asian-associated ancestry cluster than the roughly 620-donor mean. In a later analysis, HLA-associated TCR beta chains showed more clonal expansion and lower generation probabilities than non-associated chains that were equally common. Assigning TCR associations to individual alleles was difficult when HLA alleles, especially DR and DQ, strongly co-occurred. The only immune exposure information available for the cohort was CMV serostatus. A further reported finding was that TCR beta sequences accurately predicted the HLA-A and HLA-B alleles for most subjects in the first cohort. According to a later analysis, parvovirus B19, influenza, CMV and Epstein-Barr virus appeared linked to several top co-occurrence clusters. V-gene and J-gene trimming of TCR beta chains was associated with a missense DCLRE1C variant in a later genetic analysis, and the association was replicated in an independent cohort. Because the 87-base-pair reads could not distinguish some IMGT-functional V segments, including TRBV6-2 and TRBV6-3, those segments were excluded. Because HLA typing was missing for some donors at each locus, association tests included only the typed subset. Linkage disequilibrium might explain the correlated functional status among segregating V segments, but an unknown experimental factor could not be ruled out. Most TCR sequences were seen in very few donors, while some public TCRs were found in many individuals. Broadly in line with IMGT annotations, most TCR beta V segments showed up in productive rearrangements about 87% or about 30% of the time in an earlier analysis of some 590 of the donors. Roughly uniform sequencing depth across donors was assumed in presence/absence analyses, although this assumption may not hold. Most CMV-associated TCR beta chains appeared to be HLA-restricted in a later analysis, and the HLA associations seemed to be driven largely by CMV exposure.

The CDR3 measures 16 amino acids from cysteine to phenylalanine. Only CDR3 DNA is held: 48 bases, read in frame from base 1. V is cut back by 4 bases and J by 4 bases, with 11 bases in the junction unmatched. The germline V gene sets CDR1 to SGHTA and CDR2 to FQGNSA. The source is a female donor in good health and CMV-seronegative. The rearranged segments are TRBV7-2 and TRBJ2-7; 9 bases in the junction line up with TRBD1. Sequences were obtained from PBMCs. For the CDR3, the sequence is CASSSHRTGVEYEQYF. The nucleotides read TGTGCCAGCAGCTCCCACAGGACAGGGGTTGAATACGAGCAGTACTTC.